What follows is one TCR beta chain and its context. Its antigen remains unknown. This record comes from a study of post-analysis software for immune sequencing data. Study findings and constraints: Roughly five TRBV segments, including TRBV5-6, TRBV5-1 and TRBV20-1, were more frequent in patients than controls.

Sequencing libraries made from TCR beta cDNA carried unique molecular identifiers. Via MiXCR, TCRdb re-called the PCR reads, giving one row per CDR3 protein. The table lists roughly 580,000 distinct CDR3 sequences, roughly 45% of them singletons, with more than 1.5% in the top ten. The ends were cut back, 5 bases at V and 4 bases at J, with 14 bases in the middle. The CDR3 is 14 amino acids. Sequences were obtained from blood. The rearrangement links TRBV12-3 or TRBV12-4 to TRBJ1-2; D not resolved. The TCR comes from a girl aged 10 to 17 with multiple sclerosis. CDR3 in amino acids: CASSPPRAAYGYTF. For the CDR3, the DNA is TGTGCCAGCAGTCCCCCTAGGGCGGCCTATGGCTACACCTTC.